Presented here are 27 T cell receptor beta chains from one specimen sequenced in a study of T-cell reconstitution after alpha-beta-depleted transplantation in children. Molecular barcoding with unique molecular identifiers was used for the TCRbeta library. MiXCR was run by TCRdb on the PCR reads, yielding one entry per CDR3 protein. This table holds 83,000 or so distinct CDR3 sequences, 7% to 10% found once. The starting material was PBMCs from the stem cell graft donor, obtained from the stem cell graft. All receptors derive from a human donor who donated a stem cell graft to a child with congenital amegakaryocytic thrombocytopenia.

The chain has TRBV18 and TRBJ2-5; a possible D gene is TRBD1 (6 bases). V was cut by 5 bases and J by 2 bases, with 15 bases left in between. Per the germline V gene, CDR1 is KGHSH and CDR2 is LQKENI. The CDR3 runs to 15 residues. The CDR3 here is CASSASRTAQETQYF. CDR3 DNA sequence: TGTGCCAGCTCAGCCTCCCGGACAGCTCAAGAGACCCAGTACTTC. The variable domain in full, completed from reference TRBV18 and TRBJ2-5, reads NAGVMQNPRHLVRRRGQEARLRCSPMKGHSHVYWYRQLPEEGLKFMVYLQKENIIDESGMPKERFSAEFPKEGPSILRIQQVVRGDSAAYFCASSASRTAQETQYFGPGTRLLVL.

This clonotype was detected ten times or more. V is TRBV7-2 and J is TRBJ2-7; D uncertain. CDR1 is SGHTA, CDR2 FQGNSA, per germline. Trimming shortened V by 5 bases and J by 5 bases, and 13 bases separated the two germline ends. This CDR3 is 13 amino acids long. The CDR3 DNA reads as TGTGCCAGCAGCCTCCGCTACTCGGACGAGCAGTACTTC. It specifies CASSLRYSDEQYF.

The sample holds many counts of this clonotype. CDR3 region: CASSLGGRRTDTQYF. The DNA of the CDR3 is TGTGCCAGCAGCTTAGGCGGGAGGAGGACAGATACGCAGTATTTT. The V gene is TRBV7-2, the J gene TRBJ2-3; 8 nucleotides line up with TRBD2. With 1 base clipped from V and 3 bases from J, the junction kept 3 bases outside the gene matches. The CDR3 runs to 15 residues. The germline gives CDR1 SGHTA, CDR2 FQGNSA. Supplemented by reference TRBV7-2 and TRBJ2-3, the full variable domain reads GAGVSQSPSNKVTEKGKDVELRCDPISGHTALYWYRQSLGQGLEFLIYFQGNSAPDKSGLPSDRFSAERTGGSVSTLTIQRTQQEDSAVYLCASSLGGRRTDTQYFGPGTRLTVL.

There are many counts of this clonotype. V usage is TRBV6-5 and J usage is TRBJ2-2, with 7 bases identical to TRBD2. The V gene's germline CDR1 is MNHEY and CDR2 SVGAGI. CDR3 length: 15 amino acids. J was trimmed by 6 bases and V by 0 bases; bases with no gene match: 4. The DNA for the CDR3 is TGTGCCAGCAGTTACTCGTGGGGAGGGGCCGGGGAGCTGTTTTTT. This encodes CASSYSWGGAGELFF.

This clonotype was picked up many times. The chain employs TRBV7-6 and TRBJ2-7; no firm D call. The length of the CDR3 is 13 residues. From germline, CDR1 is SGHVS and CDR2 FNYEAQ. V gave up 6 bases and J gave up 3 bases, with 12 bases separating them. The CDR3 sequence is CASSSSPRYEQYF. In DNA, the CDR3 is TGTGCCAGCAGTTCGTCACCCCGCTACGAGCAGTACTTC.

The chain joins TRBV28 to TRBJ2-3; D might be TRBD2 (5 bases). This CDR3 contains 18 residues. Germline V gives CDR1 MDHEN, CDR2 SYDVKM. Deletions cut 2 bases from V and 2 bases from J, with 20 bases between. As DNA, the CDR3 is TGTGCCAGCAGTTTAGTCGTGGTGAGGGAAAGCCCCACAGATACGCAGTATTTT. Amino acids: CASSLVVVRESPTDTQYF. Based on the CDR3 plus reference TRBV28 and TRBJ2-3, the full variable domain is DVKVTQSSRYLVKRTGEKVFLECVQDMDHENMFWYRQDPGLGLRLIYFSYDVKMKEKGDIPEGYSVSREKKERFSLILESASTNQTSMYLCASSLVVVRESPTDTQYFGPGTRLTVL.

This clonotype appeared many times. The chain uses TRBV7-9 and TRBJ1-2, with D unclear. Germline lookup yields CDR1 SEHNR and CDR2 FQNEAQ (reference sequence). V lost 1 base and J lost 6, with 3 bases in between. CDR3 length equals 11 residues. CDR3 nucleotides: TGTGCCAGCAGCTTAGGTGATGGCTACACCTTC. This gives the protein CASSLGDGYTF.

V usage is TRBV3-1 and J usage is TRBJ2-2; TRBD2 matches 9 bases. The CDR3 is 16 amino acids. The ends lost 4 bases at V and 1 base at J; junction bases unmatched: 4. The V gene's germline CDR1 is LGHDT and CDR2 YNNKEL (reference sequence). DNA of the CDR3: TGTGCCAGCAGCCGTCTTAGCGGGGGGAACACCGGGGAGCTGTTTTTT. Translation gives CASSRLSGGNTGELFF.

In its sample, this clonotype was seen many times. The chain employs TRBV27 and TRBJ2-1; TRBD2 might be the D (5 bases). The V gene lost 6 bases and the J gene lost 3 bases, with 15 bases spanning the gap. Germline values: CDR1 MNHEY, CDR2 SMNVEV (reference sequence). The CDR3 sequence is 15 residues long. The CDR3 region is CASREVPADYNEQFF. The CDR3 nucleotides are TGTGCCAGCAGAGAAGTGCCAGCGGACTACAATGAGCAGTTCTTC.

This clonotype has at least ten counts. The chain employs TRBV7-8 and TRBJ2-5; 10 nucleotides agree with TRBD2. The CDR3 is 16 residues long. Germline assignment: CDR1 SGHVS and CDR2 FQNEAQ. Losses at the gene ends were 5 bases for V and 2 bases for J; bases not matched to a gene: 8. Written as DNA, the CDR3 is TGTGCCAGCAGCAAAGGACTAGCGGTAGTACAAGAGACCCAGTACTTC. Protein sequence: CASSKGLAVVQETQYF.

This clonotype has ten or more counts. V and J are TRBV5-5 and TRBJ2-3; maybe TRBD1 (6 bases). Per the germline V gene, CDR1 is SGHKS and CDR2 is YYEKEE (reference sequence). The CDR3 sequence is 15 residues long. V lost 5 bases and J 0 bases, leaving 13 bases between the germline ends. The CDR3 spells CASSKIGQSTDTQYF. The CDR3 bases are TGTGCCAGCAGTAAGATCGGACAGAGCACAGATACGCAGTATTTT.

This clonotype was observed at least ten times. V is TRBV7-9 and J is TRBJ1-1, with a possible D match to TRBD1 (6 bases). This CDR3 is 15 amino acids long. The germline CDR1 and CDR2 sequences are SEHNR and FQNEAQ (reference sequence). V was shortened by 3 bases and J by 8 bases, with 19 bases between the two germline ends. This CDR3 is CASSFPIKGVREAFF. CDR3 in DNA: TGTGCCAGCAGCTTCCCGATTAAGGGGGTTCGGGAAGCTTTCTTT.

The rearrangement uses TRBV20-1 and TRBJ1-2; 8 bases match TRBD1. CDR1 and CDR2 (germline): DFQATT, SNEGSKA (reference sequence). This CDR3 has 19 amino acids. V shed 0 bases, J shed 1 base, and the junction held 16 bases outside the gene matches. CDR3 sequence (DNA): TGCAGTGCTAGAGATCCAGTCGGCGCAGGGGGCGCGGTTAACTATGGCTACACCTTC. Amino acid sequence: CSARDPVGAGGAVNYGYTF.

Ten or more counts support this clonotype. V is TRBV7-8 and J is TRBJ2-7; TRBD2 aligns across 11 bases. The V gene end was trimmed by 3 bases and the J gene end by 5 bases; junction bases not matched to a gene: 6. CDR3 length: 15 amino acids. Germline V gives CDR1 SGHVS, CDR2 FQNEAQ. CDR3: CASSLRLAGTHEQYF. CDR3 bases: TGTGCCAGCAGCTTGAGACTAGCGGGGACCCACGAGCAGTACTTC.

The gene calls are TRBV9 and TRBJ1-2; TRBD1 might be the D (5 bases). The CDR3 has 15 amino acids. Trimming pared 3 bases from V and 0 bases from J, leaving 12 bases between. Germline V lookup: CDR1 SGDLS, CDR2 YYNGEE. This chain's CDR3 is CASSGWGSSNYGYTF. In DNA, the CDR3 is TGTGCCAGCAGCGGGTGGGGCAGTTCTAACTATGGCTACACCTTC.

This clonotype was picked up many times. The chain combines TRBV29-1 with TRBJ2-7; tentatively, D is TRBD1 (6 bases). This CDR3 is 15 amino acids long. Per germline, CDR1 SQVTM and CDR2 ANQGSEA. V lost 1 base to trimming and J lost 4 bases, with 17 bases between them. The CDR3 spells CSVEVSDSPGYEQYF. In DNA, the CDR3 is TGCAGCGTTGAAGTCTCGGACAGCCCGGGTTACGAGCAGTACTTC.

This clonotype has a count of ten or more. The chain recombines TRBV6-1 with TRBJ1-1, with D unresolved. The CDR3 loop spans 13 amino acids. Germline CDR1 is MNHNS and CDR2 is SASEGT. V was pared by 3 bases and J by 1 base, with 6 bases between. The CDR3 sequence: CASSDTENTEAFF. CDR3 nucleotide sequence: TGTGCCAGCAGTGACACGGAGAACACTGAAGCTTTCTTT.

This clonotype was seen ten or more times. This chain joins TRBV20-1 and TRBJ2-2; 8 bases are shared with TRBD2. Trimming took 2 bases from V and 0 from J; bases not matched to a gene: 2. The CDR3 is made up of 15 amino acids. Germline V gene lookup returns CDR1 DFQATT and CDR2 SNEGSKA (reference sequence). The CDR3 spells CSARRGGPNTGELFF. Here the CDR3 DNA reads TGCAGTGCTAGACGCGGGGGGCCGAACACCGGGGAGCTGTTTTTT.

This clonotype showed up many times. This sequence joins TRBV9 and TRBJ2-1; tentative D call: TRBD2 (5 bases). Per germline, CDR1 SGDLS and CDR2 YYNGEE. CDR3 length equals 15 residues. V was shortened by 3 bases and J by 2 bases, with 12 bases between the two germline ends. CDR3 protein: CASSDLASAYNEQFF. CDR3 DNA: TGTGCCAGCAGCGATCTAGCAAGCGCCTACAATGAGCAGTTCTTC.

The chain employs TRBV3-1 and TRBJ2-1; D possibly uses TRBD1 or TRBD2 (5 bases each). Germline CDR1 is LGHDT and CDR2 is YNNKEL (reference sequence). Trimming stripped 7 bases from V and 0 bases from J, with 16 bases between. This CDR3 has 16 amino acids. The CDR3 nucleotides are TGTGCCAGCACCCTCGGAACGGGGCGCTCCTACAATGAGCAGTTCTTC. This translates into CASTLGTGRSYNEQFF.

This clonotype was recorded many times. V and J are TRBV2 and TRBJ2-1; either TRBD1 or TRBD2 may supply D (5 bases each). The CDR3 has 15 residues. Trimming pared 4 bases from V and 3 bases from J, leaving 13 bases between. CDR1 is SNHLY and CDR2 is FYNNEI in the germline V gene. CDR3 region: CASSVGTIIYNEQFF. The CDR3 nucleotides read TGTGCCAGCAGTGTCGGGACCATCATCTACAATGAGCAGTTCTTC.

The table lists this clonotype with many counts. This chain links TRBV20-1 with TRBJ2-3, with 13 bases matching TRBD2. The CDR3 contains 15 residues. Germline V gene sequence: CDR1 DFQATT, CDR2 SNEGSKA (reference sequence). The V and J ends lost 6 bases and 0 bases, in that order; junction bases with no gene match: 3. CDR3 nucleotides: TGCAGTGCCACTAGCGGGGGGGTTAGCACAGATACGCAGTATTTT. The encoded protein is CSATSGGVSTDTQYF.

This clonotype was detected ten times or more. The gene calls are TRBV20-1 and TRBJ2-1, with TRBD2 as a possible D gene (6 bases). The CDR3 runs to 15 residues. The V gene lost 4 bases and the J gene lost 9 bases, with 22 bases spanning the gap. CDR1 is DFQATT and CDR2 is SNEGSKA in the germline V gene (reference sequence). The CDR3 is CSAIGPLAWGGEQFF. The CDR3, as DNA: TGCAGTGCTATTGGACCGCTGGCTTGGGGAGGTGAGCAGTTCTTC.

This clonotype appeared many times. The V call is TRBV5-1, the J call TRBJ2-3; D might be TRBD2 (6 bases). The V gene's germline CDR1 is SGHRS and CDR2 YFSETQ. Trimming removed 3 bases from V and 0 bases from J, with 11 bases in between. This CDR3 is 15 amino acids long. Here the CDR3 reads CASSWSGSSTDTQYF. The CDR3 DNA follows: TGCGCCAGCAGCTGGAGCGGGTCTAGCACAGATACGCAGTATTTT.

Ten or more counts support this clonotype. This chain connects TRBV29-1 to TRBJ2-5, with 9 positions matching TRBD2. The CDR3 has 16 residues. Germline CDR1 reads SQVTM; CDR2 reads ANQGSEA. V shed 5 bases, J shed 2 bases, and the junction held 12 bases outside the gene matches. As DNA, the CDR3 is TGCAGCGTTTACCTTCCCAAGCGGGGGGCACAAGAGACCCAGTACTTC. It translates to CSVYLPKRGAQETQYF.

This clonotype was seen repeatedly, ten times or more. This chain links TRBV5-1 with TRBJ2-5, with D perhaps assigned TRBD1 or TRBD2 (5 bases each). V was shortened by 0 bases and J by 2 bases, with 14 bases between the two germline ends. The germline CDR1 and CDR2 sequences are SGHRS and YFSETQ. CDR3 size: 16 residues. CDR3 protein: CASSLAPGRRQETQYF. CDR3 DNA sequence: TGCGCCAGCAGCTTGGCCCCGGGACGGAGACAAGAGACCCAGTACTTC.

Notes on this clonotype: A single base separates this from a much larger clone, so it may be a read error. This sequence joins TRBV5-1 and TRBJ2-1; D unclear. Trimming took 4 bases from V and 0 from J, leaving 14 bases between them. CDR1 SGHRS and CDR2 YFSETQ come from the germline V gene. This CDR3 region has 16 residues. The CDR3 coding sequence is TGCGCCAGCAGCCCGAAGGGCTTTCGCTCCTACAATGAGCAGTTCTTC. Translation: CASSPKGFRSYNEQFF.